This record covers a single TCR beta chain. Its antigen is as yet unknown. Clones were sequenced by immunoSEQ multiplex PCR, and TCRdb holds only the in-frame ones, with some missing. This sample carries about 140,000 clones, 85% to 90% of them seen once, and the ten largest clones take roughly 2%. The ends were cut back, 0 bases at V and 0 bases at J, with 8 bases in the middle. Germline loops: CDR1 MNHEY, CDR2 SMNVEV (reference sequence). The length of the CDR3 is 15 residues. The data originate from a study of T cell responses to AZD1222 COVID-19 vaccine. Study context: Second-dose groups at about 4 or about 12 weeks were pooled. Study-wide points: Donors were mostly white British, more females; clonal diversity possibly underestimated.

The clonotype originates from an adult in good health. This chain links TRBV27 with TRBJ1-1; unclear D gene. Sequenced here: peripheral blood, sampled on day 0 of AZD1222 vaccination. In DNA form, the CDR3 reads TGTGCCAGCAGTTTATCACCTAATTTGAACACTGAAGCTTTCTTT. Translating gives CASSLSPNLNTEAFF.